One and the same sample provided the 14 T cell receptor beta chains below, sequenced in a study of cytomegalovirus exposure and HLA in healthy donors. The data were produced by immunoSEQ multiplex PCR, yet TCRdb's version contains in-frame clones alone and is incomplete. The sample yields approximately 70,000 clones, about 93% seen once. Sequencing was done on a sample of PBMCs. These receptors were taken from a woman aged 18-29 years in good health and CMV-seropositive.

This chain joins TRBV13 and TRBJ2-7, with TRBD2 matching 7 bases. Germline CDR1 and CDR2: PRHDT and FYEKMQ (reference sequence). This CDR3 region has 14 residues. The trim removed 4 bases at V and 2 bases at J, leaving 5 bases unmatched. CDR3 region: CASSSSSGTYEQYF. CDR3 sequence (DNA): TGTGCCAGCAGCTCCTCTAGCGGAACCTACGAGCAGTACTTC.

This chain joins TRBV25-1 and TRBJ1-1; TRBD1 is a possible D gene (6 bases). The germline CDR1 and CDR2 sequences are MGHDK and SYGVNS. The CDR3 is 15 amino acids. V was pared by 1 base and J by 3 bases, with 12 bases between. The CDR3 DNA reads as TGTGCCAGCAGTGAATCAGGGGTTCTCCACACTGAAGCTTTCTTT. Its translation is CASSESGVLHTEAFF.

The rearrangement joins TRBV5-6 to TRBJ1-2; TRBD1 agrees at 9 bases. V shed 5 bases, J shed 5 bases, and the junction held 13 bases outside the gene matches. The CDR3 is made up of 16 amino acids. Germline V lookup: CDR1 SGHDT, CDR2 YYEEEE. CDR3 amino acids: CASRLGTGKFGYGYTF. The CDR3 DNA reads TGTGCCAGCAGACTCGGGACAGGGAAATTTGGTTATGGCTACACCTTC. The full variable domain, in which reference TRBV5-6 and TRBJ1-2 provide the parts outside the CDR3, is DAGVTQSPTHLIKTRGQQVTLRCSPKSGHDTVSWYQQALGQGPQFIFQYYEEEERQRGNFPDRFSGHQFPNYSSELNVNALLLGDSALYLCASRLGTGKFGYGYTFGSGTRLTVV.

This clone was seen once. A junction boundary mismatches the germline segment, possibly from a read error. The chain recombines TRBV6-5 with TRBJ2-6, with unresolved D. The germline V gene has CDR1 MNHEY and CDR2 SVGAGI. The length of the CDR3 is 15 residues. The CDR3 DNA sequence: TGTGCCAGCAGCTACTTGGCTTCTGGGGCCAACGTCCTGACTTTC. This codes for CASSYLASGANVLTF.

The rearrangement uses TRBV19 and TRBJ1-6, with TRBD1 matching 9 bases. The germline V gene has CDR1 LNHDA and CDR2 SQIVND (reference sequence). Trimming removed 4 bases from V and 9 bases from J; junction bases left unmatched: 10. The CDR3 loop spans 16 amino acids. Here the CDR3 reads CASSSLSGTGSSPLHF. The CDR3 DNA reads TGTGCCAGTAGTAGTCTCTCAGGGACAGGGTCTTCACCCCTCCACTTT.

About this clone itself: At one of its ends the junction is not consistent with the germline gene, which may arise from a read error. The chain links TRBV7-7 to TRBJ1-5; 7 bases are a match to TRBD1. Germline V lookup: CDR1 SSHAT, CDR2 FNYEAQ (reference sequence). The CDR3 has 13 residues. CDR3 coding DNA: TGTGCTAGCAGTCGGGACAGAAATCAGCCCCAGCATTTT. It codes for CASSRDRNQPQHF.

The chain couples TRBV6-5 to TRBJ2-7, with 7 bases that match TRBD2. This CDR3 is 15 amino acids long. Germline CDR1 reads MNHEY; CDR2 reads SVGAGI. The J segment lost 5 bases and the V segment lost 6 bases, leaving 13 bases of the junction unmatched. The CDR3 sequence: CASSPSGGVKNEQYF. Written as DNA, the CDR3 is TGTGCCAGCAGCCCCAGTGGGGGGGTGAAGAACGAGCAGTACTTC.

Here the CDR3 DNA reads TGTGCCTACCCGACAGACTCTGGGGCCAACGTCCTGACTTTC. This gives the protein CAYPTDSGANVLTF. The chain is built from TRBV7-9 and TRBJ2-6; D is possibly TRBD1 (5 bases). CDR3 length: 14 amino acids. From germline, CDR1 is SEHNR and CDR2 FQNEAQ (reference sequence). The V end lost 11 bases, the J end lost 0 bases, and 11 bases lay between the germline ends.

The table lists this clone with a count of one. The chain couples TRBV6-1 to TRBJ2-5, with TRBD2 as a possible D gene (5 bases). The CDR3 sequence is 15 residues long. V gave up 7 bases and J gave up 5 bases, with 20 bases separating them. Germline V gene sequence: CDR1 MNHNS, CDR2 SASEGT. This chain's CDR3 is CASNQGGIESETQYF. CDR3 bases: TGTGCCAGCAACCAAGGAGGCATTGAATCGGAGACCCAGTACTTC.

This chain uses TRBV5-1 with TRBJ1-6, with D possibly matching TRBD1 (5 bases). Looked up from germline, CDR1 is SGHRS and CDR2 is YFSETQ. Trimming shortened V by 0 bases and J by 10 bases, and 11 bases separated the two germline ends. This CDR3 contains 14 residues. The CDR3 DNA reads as TGCGCCAGCAGCTTGGGCAGGGAAGGCTCACCCCTCCACTTT. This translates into CASSLGREGSPLHF.

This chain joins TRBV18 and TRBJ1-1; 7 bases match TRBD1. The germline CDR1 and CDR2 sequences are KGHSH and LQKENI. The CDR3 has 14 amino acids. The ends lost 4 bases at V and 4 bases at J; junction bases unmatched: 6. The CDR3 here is CASSREQGRTEAFF. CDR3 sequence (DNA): TGTGCCAGCTCACGGGAACAGGGGCGCACTGAAGCTTTCTTT.

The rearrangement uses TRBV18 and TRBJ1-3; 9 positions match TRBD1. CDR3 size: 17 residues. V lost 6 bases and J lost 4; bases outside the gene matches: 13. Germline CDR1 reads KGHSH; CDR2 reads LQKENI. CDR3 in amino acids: CASSVRRDRVTGNTIYF. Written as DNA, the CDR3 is TGTGCCAGCTCGGTACGCCGGGACAGGGTGACGGGAAACACCATATATTTT.

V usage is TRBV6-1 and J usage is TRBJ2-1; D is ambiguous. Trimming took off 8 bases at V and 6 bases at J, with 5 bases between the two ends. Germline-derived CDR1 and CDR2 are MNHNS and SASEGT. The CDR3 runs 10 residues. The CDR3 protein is CASLANEQFF. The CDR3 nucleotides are TGTGCCAGCTTAGCCAATGAGCAGTTCTTC.

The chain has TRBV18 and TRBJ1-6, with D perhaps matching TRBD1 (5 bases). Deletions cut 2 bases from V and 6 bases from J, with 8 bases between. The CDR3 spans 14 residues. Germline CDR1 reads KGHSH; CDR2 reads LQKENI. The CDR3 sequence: CASSPAGRNSPLHF. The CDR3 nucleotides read TGTGCCAGCTCACCAGCAGGGCGTAATTCACCCCTCCACTTT. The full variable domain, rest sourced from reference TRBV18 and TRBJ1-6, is NAGVMQNPRHLVRRRGQEARLRCSPMKGHSHVYWYRQLPEEGLKFMVYLQKENIIDESGMPKERFSAEFPKEGPSILRIQQVVRGDSAAYFCASSPAGRNSPLHFGNGTRLTVT.